This TCR beta chain was sequenced for a study of blood T cell repertoires in COVID-19. Whole-study context: The cDNA or gDNA used as material had been derived from T cells, B-cell-depleted T cells, or PBMCs.

In the original processing: By means of reference gene primer amplification, nucleated cell counts were estimated. TCRdb's copy holds only in-frame clones and misses some; the assay was immunoSEQ multiplex PCR. For V, J and clone size, that table is used; D and trimming come from the DNA. The data hold roughly 180,000 clones, with roughly 85% observed a single time. While infection was still active, Seattle patients were enrolled and then followed longitudinally. Germline V lookup: CDR1 SGHTA, CDR2 FQGNSA. Trimming took 5 bases from V and 4 from J; bases not matched to a gene: 4. The CDR3 sequence is 15 residues long.

Sequenced sample: peripheral blood. The sequence came from a woman between 45 and 60 years old with COVID-19, enrolled during active disease. This chain links TRBV7-2 with TRBJ2-1; 11 bases are shared with TRBD2. Here the CDR3 DNA reads TGTGCCAGCAGCCACCTAGCGGGGGGATACAATGAGCAGTTCTTC. This encodes CASSHLAGGYNEQFF.